This TCR beta chain was profiled in a study of cytomegalovirus exposure and HLA in healthy donors. For the study at large: Among 150 million to 200 million T cells, an earlier analysis found 117 million unique TCR beta sequences.

All the people who gave samples were healthy bone marrow donors. This clone appeared once. As yet, its antigen is unknown. Trimming pared 4 bases from V and 4 bases from J, leaving 16 bases between. From germline, CDR1 is SGHDT and CDR2 YYEEEE. The CDR3 covers 15 residues. The PCR had 60 Vbeta and 13 Jbeta primers. Sequencing used immunoSEQ multiplex PCR; TCRdb keeps in-frame clones, though not all of them. The sample lists some 150,000 clones, 70% to 80% occurring once. The study's findings and limits: It is likely that the observed cluster of highly shared sequence variants was a sequencing artifact. With further analysis later on, most CMV-associated TCR beta chains appeared HLA-restricted.

The specimen sequenced was PBMCs. This TCR was recovered from a female donor in good health and CMV-seropositive. The chain employs TRBV5-6 and TRBJ2-3; weak D call: TRBD2 (6 bases). The CDR3 loop reads CASSRRDGRADTQYF. In DNA, the CDR3 is TGTGCCAGCAGCCGGCGGGACGGACGTGCAGATACGCAGTATTTT. Full variable domain (remainder filled in from reference TRBV5-6 and TRBJ2-3): DAGVTQSPTHLIKTRGQQVTLRCSPKSGHDTVSWYQQALGQGPQFIFQYYEEEERQRGNFPDRFSGHQFPNYSSELNVNALLLGDSALYLCASSRRDGRADTQYFGPGTRLTVL.